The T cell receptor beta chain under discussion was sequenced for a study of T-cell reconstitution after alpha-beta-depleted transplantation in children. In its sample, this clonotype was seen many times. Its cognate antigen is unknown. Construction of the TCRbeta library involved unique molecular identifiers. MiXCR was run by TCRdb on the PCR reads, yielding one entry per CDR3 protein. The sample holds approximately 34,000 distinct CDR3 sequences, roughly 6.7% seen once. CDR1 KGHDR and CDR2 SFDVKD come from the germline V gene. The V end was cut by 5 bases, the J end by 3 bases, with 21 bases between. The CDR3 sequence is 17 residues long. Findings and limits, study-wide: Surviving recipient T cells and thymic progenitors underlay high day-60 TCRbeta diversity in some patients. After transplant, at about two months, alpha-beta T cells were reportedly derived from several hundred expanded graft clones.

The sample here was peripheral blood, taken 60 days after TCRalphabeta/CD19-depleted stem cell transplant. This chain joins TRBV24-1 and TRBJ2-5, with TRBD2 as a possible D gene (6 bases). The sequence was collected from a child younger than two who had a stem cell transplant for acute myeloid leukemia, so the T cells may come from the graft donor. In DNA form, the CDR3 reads TGTGCCACCAGTGCTACCGCTATAGTGTGGGAGGAAGAGACCCAGTACTTC. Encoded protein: CATSATAIVWEEETQYF.